The rows below give T cell receptor beta chains drawn from one sample of a study of regulatory T cells. Data came from immunoSEQ multiplex PCR; TCRdb stores just in-frame clones and leaves some out. The sample contains 25,000 or so clones, 70% to 90% of which appear only once. The sample was conventional CD4+ T cells sorted from blood. Receptor source: a child under 18 with CD3G deficiency. Both conserved end residues are part of each CDR3. D genes are given only for firm matches. A row's size may be missing; if present it is once, few, many or a size class.

clone_size j_call d_call v_call cdr3_aa cdr3_nt
medium-sized TRBJ2-7 TRBD1 TRBV6-1 CASTRTGGYEQYF TGTGCCAGCACCAGGACAGGGGGCTACGAGCAGTACTTC
few TRBJ2-7 TRBD2 TRBV28 CASSLSGRAGYEQYF TGTGCCAGCAGTCTTAGCGGGAGGGCCGGTTACGAGCAGTACTTC
. TRBJ2-7 . TRBV6-7 CATQGYEQYF TGTGCCACCCAGGGTTACGAGCAGTACTTC
. TRBJ2-7 TRBD1 TRBV18 CASSGTEGPYEQYF TGTGCCAGCTCAGGGACAGAGGGGCCTTACGAGCAGTACTTC
. TRBJ2-6 . TRBV28 CASSSGVGANVLTF TGTGCCAGCAGTTCGGGGGTAGGGGCCAACGTCCTGACTTTC
. TRBJ2-7 . TRBV6-6 CASSPRKGEGGYEQYF TGTGCCAGCAGCCCCAGGAAGGGGGAGGGGGGGTACGAGCAGTACTTC
. TRBJ2-1 TRBD1 TRBV5-1 CASSLGTGKGYNEQFF TGCGCCAGCAGCTTGGGGACAGGGAAGGGGTACAATGAGCAGTTCTTC
few TRBJ2-7 TRBD1 TRBV28 CASSPPDRGKYEQYF TGTGCCAGCAGTCCACCCGACAGGGGGAAGTACGAGCAGTACTTC
once TRBJ2-1 . TRBV5-1 CASSPGTFSYNEQFF TGCGCCAGCAGCCCCGGGACATTTTCCTACAATGAGCAGTTCTTC
. TRBJ1-2 TRBD1 TRBV28 CASSPNSLTGGLDYGYTF TGTGCCAGCAGTCCAAACTCCTTAACAGGGGGCTTGGACTATGGCTACACCTTC
. TRBJ2-4 . TRBV28 CASSLEAGPKNIQYF TGTGCCAGCAGTTTAGAGGCAGGGCCCAAAAACATTCAGTACTTC
. TRBJ1-5 . TRBV28 CASSFWQNSNQPQHF TGTGCCAGCAGTTTTTGGCAAAATAGCAATCAGCCCCAGCATTTT
. TRBJ2-1 TRBD1 TRBV28 CASSKDRGLAGLYNEQFF TGTGCCAGCAGTAAGGACAGGGGGCTGGCGGGGTTATACAATGAGCAGTTCTTC
. TRBJ2-7 . TRBV7-8 CASSLNPSRRLGSNEQYF TGTGCCAGCAGCCTAAACCCGTCCCGTCGTCTGGGTTCAAACGAGCAGTACTTC
once TRBJ2-3 TRBD2 TRBV19 CASSIAGGGTDTQYF TGTGCCAGTAGTATAGCGGGAGGTGGAACAGATACGCAGTATTTT
once TRBJ2-7 TRBD2 TRBV11-2 CASSFGAGDSYEQYF TGTGCCAGCAGCTTTGGAGCGGGGGACTCCTACGAGCAGTACTTC
. TRBJ2-7 TRBD2 TRBV7-8 CASSLDGTSGYEQYF TGTGCCAGCAGCTTAGACGGGACTAGCGGCTACGAGCAGTACTTC
. TRBJ1-1 TRBD1 TRBV19 CASRRGTGGRNTEAFF TGTGCCAGTAGACGCGGGACAGGGGGTAGGAACACTGAAGCTTTCTTT
few TRBJ2-1 TRBD2 TRBV5-1 CASSLVGEGMFF TGCGCCAGCAGCTTGGTTGGGGAGGGCATGTTCTTC
. TRBJ2-1 TRBD2 TRBV5-1 CASSPWTSGSYNEQFF TGCGCCAGCAGCCCCTGGACTAGCGGTTCCTACAATGAGCAGTTCTTC
. TRBJ2-1 . TRBV18 CASSRYNQAPNEQFF TGTGCCAGCTCACGATATAACCAGGCCCCCAATGAGCAGTTCTTC
. TRBJ2-6 . TRBV6-1 CASSVPGAGANVLTF TGTGCCAGCAGTGTTCCAGGGGCTGGGGCCAACGTCCTGACTTTC
. TRBJ2-7 TRBD2 TRBV30 CAWSLAGVSEQYF TGTGCCTGGAGTCTAGCGGGAGTTTCCGAGCAGTACTTC
. TRBJ2-5 . TRBV11-3 CASSSGRVKAGETQYF TGTGCCAGCAGCTCCGGCAGAGTTAAAGCAGGGGAGACCCAGTACTTC
few TRBJ2-1 TRBD2 TRBV28 CASSFRLAGGYNEQFF TGTGCCAGCAGTTTCCGACTAGCGGGAGGTTACAATGAGCAGTTCTTC
. TRBJ2-5 . TRBV7-8 CASSFGTVQETQYF TGTGCCAGCAGCTTTGGCACAGTTCAAGAGACCCAGTACTTC
. TRBJ1-2 . TRBV6-1 CASSTDRRAGYTF TGTGCCAGCAGTACTGACAGGAGGGCTGGCTACACCTTC
. TRBJ2-7 TRBD1 TRBV6-1 CASRQGGSYEQYF TGTGCCAGCAGACAGGGGGGCTCCTACGAGCAGTACTTC
. TRBJ2-5 . TRBV6-5 CASSSRPGVQYF TGTGCCAGCAGCTCTCGCCCAGGGGTGCAGTACTTC
. TRBJ2-1 TRBD2 TRBV18 CASSPDRLADNEQFF TGTGCCAGCTCACCGGACCGACTAGCGGACAATGAGCAGTTCTTC
once TRBJ2-3 . TRBV6-1 CASRLGGRTDTQYF TGTGCCAGCAGGCTAGGGGGGCGCACAGATACGCAGTATTTT
. TRBJ2-1 TRBD2 TRBV10-3 CAISVRAGGPAEQFF TGTGCCATCAGTGTCCGAGCGGGAGGGCCGGCTGAGCAGTTCTTC
. TRBJ2-2 TRBD1 TRBV5-1 CASSTGDRGRTGELFF TGCGCCAGCAGCACAGGTGACAGGGGCCGCACCGGGGAGCTGTTTTTT
once TRBJ2-7 . TRBV6-6 CASRRGRRDEQYF TGTGCCAGCCGTCGGGGAAGGAGAGACGAGCAGTACTTC
. TRBJ1-2 . TRBV20-1 CSAGGADFYTF TGCAGTGCCGGCGGGGCTGATTTCTACACCTTC
. TRBJ2-7 TRBD1 TRBV28 CASSLGDRVHYEQYF TGTGCCAGCAGTTTAGGGGACAGGGTCCACTACGAGCAGTACTTC
. TRBJ1-1 TRBD1 TRBV7-9 CASSFGDRTNTEAFF TGTGCCAGCAGCTTTGGGGACAGGACCAACACTGAAGCTTTCTTT
. TRBJ2-2 . TRBV19 CASSTRRTGELFF TGTGCCAGTAGTACCCGACGAACCGGGGAGCTGTTTTTT
. TRBJ1-1 . TRBV7-8 CASSQEEGVVNTEAFF TGTGCCAGCAGCCAAGAAGAGGGGGTAGTGAACACTGAAGCTTTCTTT